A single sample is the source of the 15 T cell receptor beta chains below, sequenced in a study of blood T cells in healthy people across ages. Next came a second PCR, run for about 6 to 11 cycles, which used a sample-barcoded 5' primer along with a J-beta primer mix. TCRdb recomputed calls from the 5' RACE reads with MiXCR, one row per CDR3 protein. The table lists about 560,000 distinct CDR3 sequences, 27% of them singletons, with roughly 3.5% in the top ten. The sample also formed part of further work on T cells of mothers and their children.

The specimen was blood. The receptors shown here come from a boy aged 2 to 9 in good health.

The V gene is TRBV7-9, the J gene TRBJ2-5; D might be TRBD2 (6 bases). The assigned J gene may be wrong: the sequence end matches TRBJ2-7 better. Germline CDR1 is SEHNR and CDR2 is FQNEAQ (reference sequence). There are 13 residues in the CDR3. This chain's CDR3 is CASSLLGGFEQYF. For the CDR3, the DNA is TGTGCCAGCAGCTTATTAGGAGGGTTCGAGCAGTACTTC.

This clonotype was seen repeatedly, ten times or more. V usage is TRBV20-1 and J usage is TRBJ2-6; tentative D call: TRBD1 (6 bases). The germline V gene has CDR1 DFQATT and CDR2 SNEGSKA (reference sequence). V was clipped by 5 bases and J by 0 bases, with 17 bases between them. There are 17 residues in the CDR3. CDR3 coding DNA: TGCAGTGCTGAGGACGGGACACGAAGCTCTGGGGCCAACGTCCTGACTTTC. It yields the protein CSAEDGTRSSGANVLTF.

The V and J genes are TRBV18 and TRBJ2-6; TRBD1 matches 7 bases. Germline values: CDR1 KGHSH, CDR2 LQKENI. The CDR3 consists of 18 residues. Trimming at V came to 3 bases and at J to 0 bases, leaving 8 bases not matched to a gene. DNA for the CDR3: TGTGCCAGCTCACCGACAGGGAACATATTCTCTGGGGCCAACGTCCTGACTTTC. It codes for CASSPTGNIFSGANVLTF. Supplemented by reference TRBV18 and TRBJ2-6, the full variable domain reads NAGVMQNPRHLVRRRGQEARLRCSPMKGHSHVYWYRQLPEEGLKFMVYLQKENIIDESGMPKERFSAEFPKEGPSILRIQQVVRGDSAAYFCASSPTGNIFSGANVLTFGAGSRLTVL.

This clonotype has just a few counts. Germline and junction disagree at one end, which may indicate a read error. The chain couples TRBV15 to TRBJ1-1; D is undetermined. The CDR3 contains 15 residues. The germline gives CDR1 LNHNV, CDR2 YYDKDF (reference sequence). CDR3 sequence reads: CATSRDDFMNTEAFF. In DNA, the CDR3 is TGTGCCACCAGCAGAGACGACTTCATGAACACTGAAGCGTTCTTT.

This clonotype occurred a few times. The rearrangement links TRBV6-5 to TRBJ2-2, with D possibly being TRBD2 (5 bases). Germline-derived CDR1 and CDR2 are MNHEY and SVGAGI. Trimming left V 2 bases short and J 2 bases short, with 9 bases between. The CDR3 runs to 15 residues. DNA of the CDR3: TGTGCCAGCAGTTACCTCGGGATCAACACCGGGGAGCTGTTTTTT. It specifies CASSYLGINTGELFF.

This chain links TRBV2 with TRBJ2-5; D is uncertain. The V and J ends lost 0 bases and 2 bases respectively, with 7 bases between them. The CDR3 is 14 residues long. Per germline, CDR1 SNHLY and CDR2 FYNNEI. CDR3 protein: CASSEASQQETQYF. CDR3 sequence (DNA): TGTGCCAGCAGTGAAGCCAGCCAACAAGAGACCCAGTACTTC.

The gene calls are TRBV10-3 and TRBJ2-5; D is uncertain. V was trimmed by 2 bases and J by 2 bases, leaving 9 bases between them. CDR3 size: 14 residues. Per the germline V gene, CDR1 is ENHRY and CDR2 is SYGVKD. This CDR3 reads CAISEKSTQETQYF. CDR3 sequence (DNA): TGTGCCATCAGTGAGAAAAGTACACAAGAGACCCAGTACTTC.

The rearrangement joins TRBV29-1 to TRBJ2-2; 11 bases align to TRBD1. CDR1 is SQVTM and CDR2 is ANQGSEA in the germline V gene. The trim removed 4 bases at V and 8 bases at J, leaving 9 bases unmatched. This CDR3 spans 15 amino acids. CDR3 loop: CSVVGTGGSQGELFF. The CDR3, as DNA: TGCAGCGTTGTAGGGACAGGGGGTAGTCAAGGGGAGCTGTTTTTT.

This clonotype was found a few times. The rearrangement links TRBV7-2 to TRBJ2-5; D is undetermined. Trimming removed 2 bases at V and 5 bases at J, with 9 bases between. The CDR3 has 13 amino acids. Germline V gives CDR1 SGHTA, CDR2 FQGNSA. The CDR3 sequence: CASSLPPAETQYF. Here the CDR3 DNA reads TGTGCCAGCAGCTTACCCCCAGCCGAGACCCAGTACTTC. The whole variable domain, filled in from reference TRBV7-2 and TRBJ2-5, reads GAGVSQSPSNKVTEKGKDVELRCDPISGHTALYWYRQSLGQGLEFLIYFQGNSAPDKSGLPSDRFSAERTGGSVSTLTIQRTQQEDSAVYLCASSLPPAETQYFGPGTRLLVL.

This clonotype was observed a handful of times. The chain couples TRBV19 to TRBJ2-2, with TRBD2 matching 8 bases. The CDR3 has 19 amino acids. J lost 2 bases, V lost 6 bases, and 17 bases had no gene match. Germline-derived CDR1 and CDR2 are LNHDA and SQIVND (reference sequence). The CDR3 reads CASSREGWVSGSNTGELFF. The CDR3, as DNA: TGTGCCAGTAGCAGGGAAGGATGGGTGAGCGGGAGTAACACCGGGGAGCTGTTTTTT.

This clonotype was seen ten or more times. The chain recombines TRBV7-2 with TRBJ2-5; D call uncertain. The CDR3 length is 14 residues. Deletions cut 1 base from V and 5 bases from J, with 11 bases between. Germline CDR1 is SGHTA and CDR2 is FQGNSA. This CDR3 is CASSLGSGGETQYF. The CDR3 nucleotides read TGTGCCAGCAGCTTAGGATCGGGTGGGGAGACCCAGTACTTC.

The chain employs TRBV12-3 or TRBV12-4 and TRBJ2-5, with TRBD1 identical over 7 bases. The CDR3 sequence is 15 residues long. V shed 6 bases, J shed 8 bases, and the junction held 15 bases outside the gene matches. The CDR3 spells CASSAGDSLRYTQYF. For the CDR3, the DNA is TGTGCCAGCAGCGCCGGGGACAGTCTACGGTATACCCAGTACTTC.

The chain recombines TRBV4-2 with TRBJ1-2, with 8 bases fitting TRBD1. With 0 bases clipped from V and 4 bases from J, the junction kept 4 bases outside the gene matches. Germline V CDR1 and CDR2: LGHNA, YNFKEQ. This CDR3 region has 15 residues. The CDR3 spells CASSQDRTGPYGYTF. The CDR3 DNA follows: TGTGCCAGCAGCCAAGACCGGACAGGGCCCTATGGCTACACCTTC.

DNA of the CDR3: TGCAGTGCTGAGTCGGCGGGAGGTAGCTATGAGCAGTTCTTC. This translates into CSAESAGGSYEQFF. V gene TRBV20-1 combines with J gene TRBJ2-5; 8 bases line up with TRBD2. TRBJ2-1 matches the DNA end more closely, so the J call is doubtful. This CDR3 is built from 14 residues. CDR1 is DFQATT, CDR2 SNEGSKA, per germline (reference sequence).

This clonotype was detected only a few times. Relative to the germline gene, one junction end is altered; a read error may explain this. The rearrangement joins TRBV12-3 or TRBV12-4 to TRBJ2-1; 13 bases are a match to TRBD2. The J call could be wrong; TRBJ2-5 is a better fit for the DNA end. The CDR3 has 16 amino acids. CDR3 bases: TGTGCCGGCAGTCTGACTAGCGGGAGGTTCTGGGAGACCCAGTACTTC. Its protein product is CAGSLTSGRFWETQYF.